The T cell receptor beta chain under discussion was sequenced for a study of blood T cell repertoires in COVID-19. Study-level information: COVID-19 samples from acute and convalescent phases originated in the United States, Italy and Spain. The analysed material was cDNA or gDNA that came from T cells, B-cell-depleted T cells, or PBMCs.

CDR1 is LGHDT, CDR2 YNNKEL, per germline (reference sequence). The CDR3 runs 17 residues. Trimming cost V 1 base and J 5 bases; bases outside gene matches: 10. Per the original data handling: From reference gene primer amplification, estimates of nucleated cell counts were derived. Assay used: immunoSEQ multiplex PCR; TCRdb lists only in-frame clones, some missing. D and trimming were read from the DNA, whereas the V and J calls and clone size are those reported in that table. The sample carries some 130,000 clones, approximately 82% recorded once. The source of this sequence is a man in his sixties who had recovered from COVID-19. Sequences were obtained from peripheral blood. The chain uses TRBV3-1 (or the pseudogene TRBV3-2) and TRBJ2-3; 9 bases map to TRBD2. DNA of the CDR3: TGTGCCAGCAGCCAAGCCCCCGGGACTAGCTTCGGAGATACGCAGTATTTT. It yields the protein CASSQAPGTSFGDTQYF.